Listed below are T cell receptor beta chains from one sample, sequenced in a study of metastatic and nonmetastatic thyroid tumors. MiXCR was used by TCRdb to re-call the PCR reads. In the table there are approximately 10,000 clones, roughly 15% of which are singletons. Source material: blood. The receptors come from a female donor with papillary thyroid cancer or a benign thyroid nodule (not recorded which). Some clones in this sample may be carry-over from other donors' samples. Each CDR3 is given with its conserved first and last residue. The D gene is left open where the match is weak. For some rows the clone size is stated as once, few or many, or as a class when expanded; others skip it.

NA	NA	TRBV30	TRBJ1-2	CAWSTLVGELYTF	TGTGCCTGGAGTACCCTCGTGGGGGAATTATACACCTTC
NA	NA	TRBV20-1	TRBJ1-2	CSATKDTGSVYTF	TGCAGTGCTACGAAGGATACGGGTTCTGTCTACACCTTC
NA	medium-sized	TRBV20-1	TRBJ1-5	CSARPQGNQPQHF	TGCAGTGCTAGGCCCCAGGGGAATCAGCCCCAGCATTTT
NA	few	TRBV2	TRBJ1-1	CASSVGRMDAEAFF	TGTGCCAGCAGTGTGGGACGGATGGACGCTGAAGCTTTCTTT
TRBD2	few	TRBV2	TRBJ2-5	CASRGVAGAGTQYF	TGTGCCAGCAGAGGGGTAGCGGGAGCAGGGACCCAGTACTTC
TRBD1	NA	TRBV11-1	TRBJ2-2	CASSPSDRGTGELFF	TGTGCCAGCAGCCCCTCGGACAGGGGCACCGGGGAGCTGTTTTTT
NA	many	TRBV4-1	TRBJ1-1	CASSLTELNTEAFF	TGCGCCAGCAGCCTGACGGAATTGAACACTGAAGCTTTCTTT
NA	once	TRBV20-1	TRBJ1-2	CSARQDPGGYTF	TGCAGTGCTAGACAGGATCCTGGAGGCTACACCTTC
TRBD1	few	TRBV12-3/TRBV12-4	TRBJ2-1	CASSPMTGKDYNEQFF	TGTGCCAGCAGTCCAATGACAGGGAAAGACTACAATGAGCAGTTCTTC
NA	NA	TRBV5-6	TRBJ1-1	CASSLDCSWTEAFF	TGTGCCAGCAGCTTGGATTGTAGCTGGACTGAAGCTTTCTTT
NA	medium-sized	TRBV6-2/TRBV6-3	TRBJ1-5	CASRQGHQPQHF	TGTGCCAGCAGGCAGGGCCATCAGCCCCAGCATTTT
TRBD1	few	TRBV6-1	TRBJ1-2	CASKRTGTGLYGYTF	TGTGCCTCAAAACGGACCGGGACAGGACTCTATGGATACACCTTC
TRBD2	NA	TRBV12-3/TRBV12-4	TRBJ2-7	CASSPSGGSGGRYEQYF	TGTGCCAGCAGTCCCTCCGGGGGTAGCGGGGGGCGGTACGAGCAGTACTTC
TRBD2	once	TRBV4-1	TRBJ2-5	CASSQGPSGGWETQYF	TGCGCCAGCAGCCAAGGTCCTAGCGGGGGTTGGGAGACCCAGTACTTC
NA	few	TRBV5-1	TRBJ1-2	CASSLEGGGYTF	TGCGCCAGCAGCTTGGAGGGGGGAGGCTACACCTTC
TRBD2	NA	TRBV6-1	TRBJ2-7	CASSDYTGTSDYEQYF	TGTGCCAGCAGTGATTATACGGGGACTAGCGATTACGAGCAGTACTTC
TRBD1	medium-sized	TRBV4-1	TRBJ1-2	CASSPRTGGNYGYTF	TGCGCCAGCAGCCCGAGGACAGGGGGAAACTATGGCTACACCTTC
TRBD1	NA	TRBV9	TRBJ2-7	CASSAGQGNIEQYF	TGTGCCAGCAGCGCCGGACAGGGGAATATCGAGCAGTACTTC
TRBD2	NA	TRBV6-1	TRBJ2-3	CASSAGTSGGHFTDTQYF	TGTGCCAGCAGTGCCGGCACTAGCGGGGGCCATTTCACAGATACGCAGTATTTT
NA	NA	TRBV6-5	TRBJ1-6	CASSSGFYNSPLHF	TGTGCCAGCAGTTCGGGGTTCTATAATTCACCCCTCCACTTT
NA	NA	TRBV7-3	TRBJ2-1	CASSYRTSNEQFF	TGTGCCAGCAGCTACCGTACTAGCAATGAGCAGTTCTTC
NA	NA	TRBV29-1	TRBJ1-2	CSVGDTRVGGYGYTF	TGTAGCGTTGGAGATACCCGGGTAGGGGGCTATGGCTACACCTTC
NA	few	TRBV6-1	TRBJ2-7	CASSWGQGQLGEQYF	TGTGCCAGCAGTTGGGGTCAGGGGCAGCTTGGCGAGCAGTACTTC
NA	few	TRBV28	TRBJ1-6	CASSLFSSYNSPLHF	TGTGCCAGCAGTTTATTCAGCTCCTATAATTCACCCCTCCACTTT
NA	many	TRBV20-1	TRBJ2-5	CSASTQETQYF	TGCAGTGCTAGTACCCAAGAGACCCAGTACTTC
NA	many	TRBV9	TRBJ1-2	CASSVGGNRGYGYTF	TGTGCCAGCAGCGTAGGGGGGAATAGAGGCTATGGCTACACCTTC
TRBD1	medium-sized	TRBV6-2/TRBV6-3	TRBJ1-1	CASSYDRVRAFF	TGTGCCAGCAGTTACGACAGGGTACGAGCTTTCTTT
TRBD1	many	TRBV5-6	TRBJ1-6	CASSKDRGIFPLHF	TGTGCCAGCAGCAAGGACAGGGGGATTTTCCCCCTCCACTTT
NA	many	TRBV5-1	TRBJ2-7	CASSLRTDPKTTYEQYF	TGCGCCAGCAGCTTGCGGACAGACCCTAAGACGACCTACGAGCAGTACTTC
TRBD1	many	TRBV11-1	TRBJ1-1	CASSLGFTTGLKAFF	TGTGCCAGCAGCTTAGGTTTCACGACAGGGCTCAAAGCTTTCTTT
NA	NA	TRBV3-1	TRBJ1-1	CAGSPWGPTKAFF	TGTGCCGGCAGCCCATGGGGGCCCACTAAAGCTTTCTTT
NA	medium-sized	TRBV20-1	TRBJ1-6	CSASAGTRAPLHF	TGCAGTGCTAGCGCCGGGACTAGAGCACCCCTCCACTTT
NA	NA	TRBV6-5	TRBJ2-1	CGWSYSGFRNEQFF	TGTGGGTGGAGTTACTCCGGCTTTAGGAATGAGCAGTTCTTC
NA	medium-sized	TRBV12-3/TRBV12-4	TRBJ1-6	CASRREINSPLHF	TGTGCCAGCAGAAGGGAAATAAATTCACCCCTCCACTTT
TRBD1	many	TRBV2	TRBJ2-1	CASSPTGTGFNEQFF	TGTGCCAGCAGTCCGACCGGGACAGGCTTCAATGAGCAGTTCTTC
NA	many	TRBV7-2	TRBJ2-5	CASSQPRDPRQYF	TGTGCCAGCAGCCAGCCCCGGGACCCCCGCCAGTACTTC
NA	medium-sized	TRBV12-3/TRBV12-4	TRBJ2-2	CASSLEIYTGELFF	TGTGCCAGCAGTTTAGAGATCTACACCGGGGAGCTGTTTTTT
NA	many	TRBV20-1	TRBJ2-3	CSAREGTDTQYF	TGCAGTGCTAGGGAGGGCACAGATACGCAGTATTTT
NA	medium-sized	TRBV5-8	TRBJ1-2	CASSSTMRDGYTF	TGTGCCAGCAGCTCCACCATGCGAGATGGCTACACCTTC